This paragraph covers one T cell receptor beta chain sequence. Its antigen is unidentified. Every donor was a healthy person donating bone marrow. These data originate in a study of cytomegalovirus exposure and HLA in healthy donors. Study-wide results and caveats: A missense DCLRE1C variant was associated with V- and J-gene trimming of TCR beta chains in a later analysis, and an independent cohort replicated the association. An assumption of roughly uniform sequencing depth across donors underlay the presence/absence analyses.

PCR amplification relied on 60 Vbeta primers (plus 13 Jbeta primers). The method was immunoSEQ multiplex PCR; TCRdb's version includes in-frame clones alone and lacks a portion of them. The table for this sample gives over 100,000 clones. CDR1 SGHRS and CDR2 YFSETQ come from the germline V gene. The CDR3 spans 16 residues. V lost 0 bases, J lost 2 bases, and 12 bases lay in between. The chain is built from TRBV5-1 and TRBJ1-3, with D possibly TRBD1 on 6 matching bases. The sequencing input was PBMCs. This sequence was found in a woman between 40 and 50 years old in good health and CMV-seropositive. As DNA, the CDR3 is TGCGCCAGCAGCTTGGGGGGGCCACGAGCTGGAAACACCATATATTTT. Protein product: CASSLGGPRAGNTIYF. Variable domain in full (rest from reference TRBV5-1 and TRBJ1-3): KAGVTQTPRYLIKTRGQQVTLSCSPISGHRSVSWYQQTPGQGLQFLFEYFSETQRNKGNFPGRFSGRQFSNSRSEMNVSTLELGDSALYLCASSLGGPRAGNTIYFGEGSWLTVV.